This T cell receptor beta chain comes out of a study of blood T cell repertoires in COVID-19. V lost 2 bases to trimming and J lost 6 bases; unmatched junction nucleotides: 7. Germline V CDR1 and CDR2: LNHDA, SQIVND (reference sequence). CDR3 length: 15 residues. Some clones are missing from TCRdb's copy, which holds only in-frame ones; the method was immunoSEQ multiplex PCR. The table lists 150,000 to 200,000 clones, around 87% of them singletons. V is TRBV19 and J is TRBJ1-5; TRBD1 matches 7 bases. The sequenced sample consisted of peripheral blood. This sequence originates from a man aged 40-49 years with active or convalescent COVID-19. CDR3 loop: CASSILGGQSQPQHF. CDR3 DNA: TGTGCCAGTAGTATATTAGGGGGACAGAGTCAGCCCCAGCATTTT.